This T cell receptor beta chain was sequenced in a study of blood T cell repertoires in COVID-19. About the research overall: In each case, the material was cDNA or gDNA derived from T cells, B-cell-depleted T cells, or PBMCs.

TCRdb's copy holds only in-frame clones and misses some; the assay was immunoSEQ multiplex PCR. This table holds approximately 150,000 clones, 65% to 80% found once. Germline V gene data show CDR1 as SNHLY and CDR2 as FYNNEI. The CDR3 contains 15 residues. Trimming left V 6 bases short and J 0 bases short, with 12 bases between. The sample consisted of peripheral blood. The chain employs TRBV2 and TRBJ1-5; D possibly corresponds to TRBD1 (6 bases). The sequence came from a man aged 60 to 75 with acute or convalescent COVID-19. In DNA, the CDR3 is TGTGCCAGCAGGGACAGAGCGTATAGCAATCAGCCCCAGCATTTT. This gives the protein CASRDRAYSNQPQHF.